Sequencing of this T cell receptor beta chain was carried out in a study of blood T cell repertoires in COVID-19. Turning to the study itself: Both acute and convalescent COVID-19 samples were obtained from the United States, Italy and Spain. Sources were T cells, B-cell-depleted T cells, or PBMCs; the material itself was cDNA or gDNA.

Original data processing: For nucleated cells, counts were estimated from reference gene primer amplification. Only in-frame clones appear in the TCRdb table, and some are missing; sequencing was by immunoSEQ multiplex PCR. Clone size and the V and J calls come from that table; the DNA yielded D and trimming. The sample yields 150,000 to 200,000 clones, approximately 90% seen once. The germline V and J ends were trimmed by 1 base and 2 bases, with 8 bases remaining between them. This CDR3 has 14 amino acids. Germline lookup yields CDR1 SGHAT and CDR2 FQNNGV. Sequencing was carried out using peripheral blood. The gene calls are TRBV11-2 and TRBJ2-5, with D possibly being TRBD1 (5 bases). The TCR originated in a man aged 60 to 75 with active or convalescent COVID-19. CDR3 sequence (DNA): TGTGCCAGCAGCTTAGCCCCAGGGCAAGAGACCCAGTACTTC. Protein sequence: CASSLAPGQETQYF.